The clone carrying this T cell receptor beta chain has a count of ten or more. Its antigen is still unknown. This entry comes from a study of T-cell memory formation after mild COVID-19. The 5'RACE method, run with constant-segment primers, produced TCR alpha and TCR beta cDNA libraries (carrying sample barcodes and UMIs). MiXCR was run by TCRdb on the 5' RACE reads, yielding one entry per CDR3 protein. This sample has some 120,000 distinct CDR3 sequences, with approximately 5.9% found just once. Overall study findings and caveats: Clones contracting day 15 to 85 were balanced CD4/CD8; later expanders leaned CD4+. Second-wave clones peaking on day 37 lacked confirmed SARS-CoV-2 specificity. Shrinking CD4+ clones resided mostly in CM and EM, and CD8+ ones in EMRA.

V lost 3 bases and J lost 3; bases outside the gene matches: 3. The CDR3 has 15 amino acids. The germline V gene has CDR1 SGHRS and CDR2 YFSETQ. The clonotype comes from an adult woman who had mild COVID-19 (a few samples of this study predate the infection). Cell type and time point are not known. This chain connects TRBV5-1 to TRBJ2-5; 12 bases are shared with TRBD1. Sequencing used PBMCs or a T cell subset sorted from them (not recorded which). For the CDR3, the DNA is TGCGCCAGCAGCTGGGACAGGGGGCGCGAAGAGACCCAGTACTTC. Amino acid sequence: CASSWDRGREETQYF.